These 21 T cell receptor beta chains were all obtained from the same sample, sequenced in a study of cytotoxic CD8 clonotypes in ibrutinib-treated CLL listed by TCRdb under 2021. Reading the label with the study, this specimen's time point is: approximately 25 months on ibrutinib. The library was prepared using the immunoSEQ multiplex PCR assay. The source is immuneACCESS, and TCRdb retained only in-frame sequences with V and J called. Part of the clones is not carried over; for the studies checked, unresolved V genes explain less than half of this, and the remainder is unexplained. The sample has about 180,000 clones on record, under 90% of them singletons. About 4.5% of the sample rests with the top ten. Sequences were derived from PBMCs, sampled after 24 months of ibrutinib treatment. These receptors originate from a human donor with chronic lymphocytic leukemia.

The V and J genes are TRBV30 and TRBJ2-6; D not certain. With 4 bases removed from V and 1 base from J, the gap between germline ends came to 8 bases. Germline V gene lookup returns CDR1 GTSNPN and CDR2 SVGIG (reference sequence). The CDR3 loop spans 14 amino acids. CDR3 in amino acids: CAWNGPSGANVLTF. As DNA, the CDR3 is TGTGCCTGGAACGGCCCATCTGGGGCCAACGTCCTGACTTTC.

This rearrangement joins TRBV4-3 to TRBJ2-3; TRBD2 aligns across 7 bases. Trimming at V came to 0 bases and at J to 14 bases, leaving 14 bases not matched to a gene. The CDR3 contains 15 residues. Germline assignment: CDR1 LGHNA and CDR2 YSLEER. The CDR3 is CASSQDVLVGGSRYF. The CDR3 DNA is TGCGCCAGCAGCCAAGATGTGCTCGTGGGAGGGAGCCGGTATTTT.

This clone was recorded once. The V call is TRBV9, the J call TRBJ2-3; D is uncertain. The CDR3 has 14 residues. CDR1 SGDLS and CDR2 YYNGEE come from the germline V gene. Trimming took off 3 bases at V and 4 bases at J, with 12 bases between the two ends. The CDR3 is CASSAATWPDTQYF. CDR3 bases: TGTGCCAGCAGCGCTGCAACATGGCCAGATACGCAGTATTTT.

The rearrangement joins TRBV28 to TRBJ1-2; 9 nucleotides line up with TRBD1. From germline, CDR1 is MDHEN and CDR2 SYDVKM. The CDR3 consists of 15 residues. After removal of 4 bases from V and 4 bases from J, the junction contained 7 bases not matched to a gene. CDR3 coding DNA: TGTGCCAGCAGTTCCTCCGGGACAGGGCTCTATGGCTACACCTTC. Translation: CASSSSGTGLYGYTF.

The chain recombines TRBV19 with TRBJ1-2; D unclear. This CDR3 is built from 14 residues. Germline V gene data show CDR1 as LNHDA and CDR2 as SQIVND (reference sequence). V was shortened by 5 bases and J by 1 base, with 11 bases between the two germline ends. This CDR3 is CASSLKGNNYGYTF. In DNA form, the CDR3 reads TGTGCCAGTAGTCTTAAGGGAAATAACTATGGCTACACCTTC.

This clone was detected only once. The chain combines TRBV19 with TRBJ1-1, with TRBD1 matching over 8 bases. CDR3 length equals 14 residues. V lost 2 bases, J lost 5 bases, and 4 bases stayed unmatched. Germline CDR1 and CDR2: LNHDA and SQIVND (reference sequence). CDR3 nucleotides: TGTGCCAGTAGTATAAACAGGGGGGGAACTGAAGCTTTCTTT. Amino acids: CASSINRGGTEAFF.

This clone was seen more than once but under ten times. The chain uses TRBV6-1 and TRBJ1-6; D is unclear. With 10 bases removed from V and 9 bases from J, the gap between germline ends came to 10 bases. This CDR3 has 11 residues. Germline V lookup: CDR1 MNHNS, CDR2 SASEGT. CDR3 in DNA: TGTGCCACCAGAGGATCTTCACCCCTCCACTTT. Translated, it gives CATRGSSPLHF.

This chain joins TRBV19 and TRBJ1-1, with no clear D. CDR3 size: 14 residues. Germline V gene lookup returns CDR1 LNHDA and CDR2 SQIVND (reference sequence). V was shortened by 4 bases and J by 4 bases, with 13 bases between the two germline ends. Here the CDR3 reads CASSTEKETTEAFF. Here the CDR3 DNA reads TGTGCCAGTAGTACAGAGAAGGAGACCACTGAAGCTTTCTTT.

As concerns this clone: Different DNA sequences within this sample yield the same CDR3. The rearrangement links TRBV30 to TRBJ2-3; 7 nucleotides align to TRBD2. The CDR3 length is 14 residues. Trimming at V came to 0 bases and at J to 3 bases, leaving 3 bases not matched to a gene. Germline values: CDR1 GTSNPN, CDR2 SVGIG (reference sequence). The CDR3 here is CAWSVGGGTDTQYF. Written as DNA, the CDR3 is TGTGCCTGGAGTGTTGGGGGGGGGACAGATACGCAGTATTTT.

This clone was observed a few times. This chain links TRBV28 with TRBJ1-2, with D unresolved. Trimming cost V 3 bases and J 0 bases, with 11 bases left between them. This CDR3 contains 15 residues. CDR1 and CDR2 from the germline V gene are MDHEN and SYDVKM. Here the CDR3 DNA reads TGTGCCAGCAGTTTTAGTCCAGATCCTAACTATGGCTACACCTTC. Translating gives CASSFSPDPNYGYTF.

This clone was recorded once. The chain uses TRBV5-1 and TRBJ2-5, with a tentative D call TRBD2 (6 bases). The CDR3 spans 15 residues. V lost 4 bases, J lost 5 bases, and 18 bases lay in between. Germline lookup yields CDR1 SGHRS and CDR2 YFSETQ. CDR3 protein: CASSPSPGVEETQYF. The CDR3 coding sequence is TGCGCCAGCAGCCCGAGTCCGGGGGTTGAGGAGACCCAGTACTTC.

The J gene is TRBJ1-1, the V gene TRBV9; no clear D. Trimming stripped 0 bases from V and 4 bases from J, with 7 bases between. This CDR3 has 13 residues. The germline V gene encodes CDR1 SGDLS and CDR2 YYNGEE. The CDR3 protein is CASSVAVSTEAFF. As DNA, the CDR3 is TGTGCCAGCAGCGTAGCGGTTTCCACTGAAGCTTTCTTT.

The V call is TRBV7-6, the J call TRBJ1-5, with TRBD1 matching over 7 bases. This CDR3 has 15 residues. Germline V gene lookup returns CDR1 SGHVS and CDR2 FNYEAQ. V lost 3 bases, J lost 4 bases, and 6 bases stayed unmatched. CDR3 nucleotides: TGTGCCAGCAGCTTCGGCAGGGGGTTGAATCAGCCCCAGCATTTT. It specifies CASSFGRGLNQPQHF.

V is TRBV19 and J is TRBJ2-5; D remains ambiguous. CDR3 length equals 13 residues. Per the germline V gene, CDR1 is LNHDA and CDR2 is SQIVND (reference sequence). Trimming stripped 0 bases from V and 6 bases from J, with 8 bases between. The CDR3 DNA reads as TGTGCCAGTAGTATAGATCCAACCCAGACCCAGTACTTC. The encoded protein is CASSIDPTQTQYF. The full variable domain, its missing parts supplied by reference TRBV19 and TRBJ2-5, is DGGITQSPKYLFRKEGQNVTLSCEQNLNHDAMYWYRQDPGQGLRLIYYSQIVNDFQKGDIAEGYSVSREKKESFPLTVTSAQKNPTAFYLCASSIDPTQTQYFGPGTRLLVL.

The chain has TRBV28 and TRBJ1-1; 9 bases line up with TRBD1. Germline assignment: CDR1 MDHEN and CDR2 SYDVKM. The CDR3 is made up of 14 amino acids. V shed 4 bases, J shed 3 bases, and the junction held 3 bases outside the gene matches. The CDR3, as DNA: TGTGCCAGCAGTTGGGACAGGGTCGACACTGAAGCTTTCTTT. Translation: CASSWDRVDTEAFF.

This chain uses TRBV29-1 with TRBJ1-1, with D unresolved. With 6 bases removed from V and 5 bases from J, the gap between germline ends came to 13 bases. CDR3 size: 12 residues. Germline V gene sequence: CDR1 SQVTM, CDR2 ANQGSEA. The CDR3, as DNA: TGCAGCGTCCGGAGAGTGGGAACTGAAGCTTTCTTT. It encodes CSVRRVGTEAFF.

The chain combines TRBV15 with TRBJ1-5; TRBD1 might be the D (6 bases). CDR1 LNHNV and CDR2 YYDKDF come from the germline V gene (reference sequence). V gave up 5 bases and J gave up 3 bases, with 11 bases separating them. This CDR3 is 14 amino acids long. The CDR3 here is CATSGGQPNQPQHF. The CDR3 nucleotides are TGTGCCACCAGCGGAGGACAGCCCAATCAGCCCCAGCATTTT.

This clone was observed a few times. This chain joins TRBV29-1 and TRBJ1-1, with a possible D match to TRBD1 (6 bases). The CDR3 is made up of 11 amino acids. Trimming cost V 5 bases and J 3 bases, with 7 bases left between them. Germline V gene lookup returns CDR1 SQVTM and CDR2 ANQGSEA. In nucleotides, the CDR3 is TGCAGCGTTCGGGGGCACACTGAAGCTTTCTTT. Encoded protein: CSVRGHTEAFF. The full variable domain, its missing parts supplied by reference TRBV29-1 and TRBJ1-1, is SAVISQKPSRDICQRGTSLTIQCQVDSQVTMMFWYRQQPGQSLTLIATANQGSEATYESGFVIDKFPISRPNLTFSTLTVSNMSPEDSSIYLCSVRGHTEAFFGQGTRLTVV.

The count of this clone is one. The chain has TRBV7-9 and TRBJ1-2; 7 bases line up with TRBD1. The CDR3 covers 14 residues. CDR1 and CDR2 (germline): SEHNR, FQNEAQ (reference sequence). V trimming: 4 bases; J trimming: 5 bases; junction bases outside the gene matches: 7. In nucleotides, the CDR3 is TGTGCCAGCAGCTCCTTGCAGGGGGGGTATGGCTACACCTTC. This translates into CASSSLQGGYGYTF. Using reference TRBV7-9 and TRBJ1-2 for the parts outside the CDR3, the full variable domain is DTGVSQNPRHKITKRGQNVTFRCDPISEHNRLYWYRQTLGQGPEFLTYFQNEAQLEKSRLLSDRFSAERPKGSFSTLEIQRTEQGDSAMYLCASSSLQGGYGYTFGSGTRLTVV.

The chain couples TRBV6-1 to TRBJ1-2; a possible D gene is TRBD1 (5 bases). CDR3 size: 16 residues. The V gene lost 3 bases and the J gene lost 8 bases, with 22 bases spanning the gap. Per germline, CDR1 MNHNS and CDR2 SASEGT. CDR3 DNA sequence: TGTGCCAGCAGTGATTGGGGACTACCCTCTCTGGGGGGCTACACCTTC. This translates into CASSDWGLPSLGGYTF.

The V call is TRBV27, the J call TRBJ2-4; 7 nucleotides align to TRBD1. The CDR3 sequence is 14 residues long. J lost 8 bases, V lost 6 bases, and 10 bases had no gene match. CDR1 MNHEY and CDR2 SMNVEV come from the germline V gene (reference sequence). CDR3 protein: CASREGGATDIQYF. The CDR3 bases are TGTGCCAGCAGGGAAGGGGGCGCAACGGACATTCAGTACTTC.